This is a list of T cell receptor beta chains from one sample in a study of T cell responses to AZD1222 COVID-19 vaccine. Sequencing used immunoSEQ multiplex PCR; TCRdb keeps in-frame clones, though not all of them. The sample holds over 100,000 clones, roughly 90% seen once. Sequenced material: peripheral blood, taken 28 days after the second AZD1222 dose. The receptors were sampled from an adult who received the AZD1222 COVID-19 vaccine. Each CDR3 is given with its conserved first and last residue. A D gene is named only where the DNA matches it firmly. The size of a clone is reported for some rows only, either as once, few or many, or as a class for expanded clones.

CDR3 length	clone size	D gene	V gene	J gene	CDR3 DNA	CDR3 protein
16	NA	NA	TRBV5-6	TRBJ1-1	TGTGCCAGCAGCTTGGGTCTTCGGGTTAGGAACACTGAAGCTTTCTTT	CASSLGLRVRNTEAFF
13	NA	NA	TRBV28	TRBJ2-7	TGTGCCAGCAGTTTAGGGTCCTACTACGAGCAGTACTTC	CASSLGSYYEQYF
16	NA	TRBD2	TRBV7-3	TRBJ2-1	TGTGCCAGCAGCCTTAATAGCGGGGGATCGCTAAATGAGCAGTTCTTC	CASSLNSGGSLNEQFF
14	NA	NA	TRBV7-9	TRBJ2-5	TGTGCCAGCAGCTTATCTGTCGGCAAAGAGACCCAGTACTTC	CASSLSVGKETQYF
16	NA	NA	TRBV14	TRBJ2-3	TGTGCCAGCAGCCCTCACAAGGGTCTCGCCACAGATACGCAGTATTTT	CASSPHKGLATDTQYF
16	once	NA	TRBV5-4	TRBJ2-1	TGTGCCAGCAGCTCAGGATCGGGACGAGGCGGTAATGAGCAGTTCTTC	CASSSGSGRGGNEQFF
15	once	TRBD2	TRBV24-1	TRBJ2-1	TGTGCCACCAGTGATCCTAGGACTAGCGGGATTGAGCAGTTCTTC	CATSDPRTSGIEQFF
17	NA	TRBD1	TRBV2	TRBJ2-7	TGTGCCAGCAGTGTTCGGGCGTTGACAGGGGGGTTAGACGAGCAGTACTTC	CASSVRALTGGLDEQYF
13	NA	NA	TRBV5-5	TRBJ1-1	TGTGCCAGCAGCTGGGACGGGAACACTGAAGCTTTCTTT	CASSWDGNTEAFF
14	NA	NA	TRBV27	TRBJ1-5	TGTGCCAGCAGTTTAGATAATAGCAATCAGCCCCAGCATTTT	CASSLDNSNQPQHF
14	NA	TRBD1	TRBV3-1/TRBV3-2	TRBJ2-7	TGTGCCAGCAGCCAAGTGACAGGGGCCTACGAGCAGTACTTC	CASSQVTGAYEQYF
14	once	NA	TRBV5-1	TRBJ1-4	TGCGCCAGCAGCCCGGAATCAACTAATGAAAAACTGTTTTTT	CASSPESTNEKLFF
14	NA	NA	TRBV27	TRBJ2-3	TGTGCCAGCAGTCCCACGGACGGGAAAGATACGCAGTATTTT	CASSPTDGKDTQYF
16	NA	TRBD1	TRBV28	TRBJ1-1	TGTGCCAGCAGTGGACAGGGATGGGGGTTGAACACTGAAGCTTTCTTT	CASSGQGWGLNTEAFF
12	once	NA	TRBV3-1/TRBV3-2	TRBJ2-7	TGTGCCAGCAGCCAAGTGGTATGGGAGCAGTACTTC	CASSQVVWEQYF
13	NA	NA	TRBV19	TRBJ1-3	TGTGCCAGTAGACAGGGAAGTGGAAACACCATATATTTT	CASRQGSGNTIYF
17	NA	TRBD2	TRBV9	TRBJ2-5	TGTGCCAGCAGTGTCGGTGTTAGCGGGACATCAAGAGAGACCCAGTACTTC	CASSVGVSGTSRETQYF
16	NA	TRBD2	TRBV27	TRBJ2-2	TGTGCCAGCAGTTTAGCGGGAGGGCGAAACACCGGGGAGCTGTTTTTT	CASSLAGGRNTGELFF
19	NA	TRBD1	TRBV5-5	TRBJ2-2	TGTGCCAGCAGCTCCGCACGTCTTACAGGGGAGTACAACACCGGGGAGCTGTTTTTT	CASSSARLTGEYNTGELFF
14	NA	NA	TRBV19	TRBJ1-5	TGTGCCAGTAGCCGACAACATGCAGATCAGCCCCAGCATTTT	CASSRQHADQPQHF
16	NA	NA	TRBV15	TRBJ1-4	TGTGCCACCAGCAGATCCCGACAGGCCGATAATGAAAAACTGTTTTTT	CATSRSRQADNEKLFF
14	NA	NA	TRBV18	TRBJ1-4	TGTGCCAGCTCATCACAGGTGGGGGATGAAAAACTGTTTTTT	CASSSQVGDEKLFF
14	NA	NA	TRBV15	TRBJ2-1	TGTGCCACCAGTTTCCAATCCAAATACAATGAGCAGTTCTTC	CATSFQSKYNEQFF
12	once	NA	TRBV28	TRBJ1-1	TGTGCCAGCAACATTGGACAGCTTGAAGCTTTCTTT	CASNIGQLEAFF
18	NA	TRBD2	TRBV11-3	TRBJ2-2	TGTGCCAGCAGCCAGTCGGAAAGCGGGACCCCTGACACCGGGGAGCTGTTTTTT	CASSQSESGTPDTGELFF
15	once	NA	TRBV19	TRBJ2-6	TGTGCCAGTAGTACAGGGTACTCTGGGGCCAACGTCCTGACTTTC	CASSTGYSGANVLTF
15	NA	NA	TRBV10-1	TRBJ1-2	TGCGCCAGCAGTGAGTATTCAGTCTTTAACTATGGCTACACCTTC	CASSEYSVFNYGYTF
17	NA	NA	TRBV10-3	TRBJ2-7	TGTGCCATCAGTGGGAAGACCTCGACAGCCTCAGGACACGAGCAGTACTTC	CAISGKTSTASGHEQYF
13	NA	NA	TRBV15	TRBJ1-2	TGTGCCACCAGCAGAGATTTGAGCTATGGCTACACCTTC	CATSRDLSYGYTF
14	NA	TRBD2	TRBV7-3	TRBJ2-1	TGTGCCAGCAGCTTAAACCGGGAGGTGAATGAGCAGTTCTTC	CASSLNREVNEQFF
19	NA	TRBD1	TRBV28	TRBJ1-4	TGTGCCAGCAGTTTATTGGGGACAGGGGGCCTGTTAAGAGGTGAAAAACTGTTTTTT	CASSLLGTGGLLRGEKLFF
15	NA	NA	TRBV7-3	TRBJ1-2	TGTGCCAGCAGCTTAACGGCAAAGGGGACGAGCGATTTCACCTTC	CASSLTAKGTSDFTF
10	NA	NA	TRBV20-1	TRBJ1-1	TGCAGTGCTATTCGTAGAGAAGCTTTCTTT	CSAIRREAFF
17	NA	NA	TRBV27	TRBJ1-2	TGTGCCAGCAGTTTACGTAAGATAAAGGGGTCAGTTTATGGCTACACCTTC	CASSLRKIKGSVYGYTF
14	NA	NA	TRBV6-5	TRBJ1-2	TGTGCCAGCAAAAAGGACGGGTTCTTGGGAGGCTACACCTTC	CASKKDGFLGGYTF
15	NA	NA	TRBV9	TRBJ2-1	TGTGCCAGCAGCGAGGGTCGAATCCGGGACAATGAGCAGTTCTTC	CASSEGRIRDNEQFF
14	NA	TRBD2	TRBV5-1	TRBJ2-3	TGCGCCAGCAGCGTAAGCGGGAGGTGGGATACGCAGTATTTT	CASSVSGRWDTQYF
16	NA	TRBD1	TRBV7-9	TRBJ1-1	TGTGCCAGCAGTTTTGTCCCCGGACAGGGAGTCCCTGAAGCTTTCTTT	CASSFVPGQGVPEAFF